A selection of T cell receptor beta chains follows, all from one sample in a study of shared clonotypes between healthy human individuals. Profiled with immunoSEQ multiplex PCR; TCRdb holds only in-frame clones, not every one. The sample yields around 480,000 clones, about 80% seen once. The sequenced material came from PBMCs. Every receptor here comes from a woman in her thirties or forties in good health. Some clones in this sample may be carry-over from other donors' samples. The CDR3 runs from the conserved cysteine through the conserved F or W. The D gene is left open where the match is weak. Size values are once, few and many counts, or a class for expanded clones, and some rows have none.

v_gene	j_gene	abundance	d_gene	len	CDR3nt	CDR3aa
TRBV6-1	TRBJ1-2	NA	NA	13	TGTGCCAGCAAGGATTGGCGGATCTATGGCTACACCTTC	CASKDWRIYGYTF
TRBV14	TRBJ2-7	NA	TRBD2	16	TGTGCCAGCAGCCAAGCTTTAGGACTAGCGGGATCCGAGCAGTACTTC	CASSQALGLAGSEQYF
TRBV5-5	TRBJ2-7	NA	NA	15	TGTGCCAGCAGCTCAGCCGGGACGGGGACCTACGAGCAGTACTTC	CASSSAGTGTYEQYF
TRBV30	TRBJ1-5	few	TRBD1	12	TGTGCCTGGGACAGGGGGCAACAGCCCCAGCATTTT	CAWDRGQQPQHF
TRBV11-2	TRBJ1-4	once	TRBD1	15	TGTGCCAGCAGCTTAGAAGGGACAGAGAATGAAAAACTGTTTTTT	CASSLEGTENEKLFF
TRBV9	TRBJ1-2	NA	TRBD1	14	TGTGCCAGCAGCGTCGGGACAGCCAACTATGGCTACACCTTC	CASSVGTANYGYTF
TRBV6-4	TRBJ2-2	medium-sized	NA	15	TGTGCCAGCACCCGCACAGGGGGGGACACCGGGGAGCTGTTTTTT	CASTRTGGDTGELFF
TRBV6-1	TRBJ2-3	NA	NA	14	TGTGCCAGCATGGGCCCCGAGGGGACAGATACGCAGTATTTT	CASMGPEGTDTQYF
TRBV5-4	TRBJ2-7	NA	NA	12	TGTGCCAGCAGCCAGTCCCGGGCCGAGCAGTACTTC	CASSQSRAEQYF
TRBV4-1	TRBJ1-4	once	TRBD1	16	TGCGCCAGCAGCCAAGGGACAGGGTCAACTCATGAAAAACTGTTTTTT	CASSQGTGSTHEKLFF
TRBV6-1	TRBJ1-1	NA	TRBD1	14	TGTGCCAGCAGCGGAGACAGGGCGAACACTGAAGCTTTCTTT	CASSGDRANTEAFF
TRBV9	TRBJ2-5	NA	NA	15	TGTGCCAGCAGCCCCCTGAGTAGCTCCCAAGAGACCCAGTACTTC	CASSPLSSSQETQYF
TRBV7-6	TRBJ1-4	NA	TRBD1	16	TGTGCCAGCAGCTCGCGGACAGGGGGGACTAATGAAAAACTGTTTTTT	CASSSRTGGTNEKLFF
TRBV27	TRBJ2-7	NA	NA	14	TGTGCCAGCAGTCTCCACAGGGATATAGGCGAGCAGTACTTC	CASSLHRDIGEQYF
TRBV4-1	TRBJ1-5	NA	NA	14	TGCGCCAGCAGCCGAGGCCCAAGCAATCAGCCCCAGCATTTT	CASSRGPSNQPQHF
TRBV29-1	TRBJ1-1	many	TRBD1	14	TGCAGCGCCGCTGACAGGGGAGAGTACACTGAAGCTTTCTTT	CSAADRGEYTEAFF
TRBV4-3	TRBJ1-1	NA	NA	15	TGCGCCAGCAGCCAAGAATATCCCCAGCGCGCTGAAGCTTTCTTT	CASSQEYPQRAEAFF
TRBV28	TRBJ2-7	NA	NA	13	TGCGCCAGCAGCCGGGAGACCTTAGGGGAGCAGTACTTC	CASSRETLGEQYF
TRBV5-1	TRBJ2-1	NA	TRBD2	14	TGCGCCAGCAGCCAGGGACTAGCGATGTATGAGCAGTTCTTC	CASSQGLAMYEQFF
TRBV19	TRBJ1-1	NA	NA	16	TGTGCCAGTAGTAACAGACAGGCGTCCCTGAGCACTGAAGCTTTCTTT	CASSNRQASLSTEAFF
TRBV5-1	TRBJ1-2	NA	NA	15	TGCGCCAGCAGCTGGGACGGGGGCTCTGGTGGTGGCTACACCTTC	CASSWDGGSGGGYTF
TRBV28	TRBJ1-1	NA	TRBD1	13	TGTGCCAGCAGTTTAGCACGACAGGGGACGGCTTTCTTT	CASSLARQGTAFF
TRBV7-8	TRBJ2-2	NA	TRBD2	17	TGTGCCAGCAGCGGGAGCGGGAGGGCCGAGGAGTCCGGGGAGCTGTTTTTT	CASSGSGRAEESGELFF
TRBV12-5	TRBJ2-5	NA	NA	16	TGTGCTAGTGGTTTGTGGGTGGGAGGTGCGGTAGAGACCCAGTACTTC	CASGLWVGGAVETQYF
TRBV28	TRBJ1-5	NA	TRBD1	14	TGTGCCAGCAGTTCCGGACAGGGGGCTCAGCCCCAGCATTTT	CASSSGQGAQPQHF
TRBV5-6	TRBJ1-5	NA	TRBD1	16	TGTGCCAGCAGCTCAACCGGGACAGGTAACAATCAGCCCCAGCATTTT	CASSSTGTGNNQPQHF
TRBV5-1	TRBJ2-1	NA	NA	14	TGCGCCAGCAGCTTGGCTCGTCTCGGGAATGAGCAGTTCTTC	CASSLARLGNEQFF
TRBV27	TRBJ1-1	NA	NA	13	TGTGCCAGCAGTTTATCGGTCCGCAACCGAGCTTTCTTT	CASSLSVRNRAFF
TRBV7-9	TRBJ2-7	NA	TRBD2	15	TGTGCCAGCAGTTTAGAGCGGGAAACCCACTACGAGCAGTACTTC	CASSLERETHYEQYF
TRBV29-1	TRBJ2-7	NA	NA	10	TGCAGCGTTGGTACCTACGAGCAGTACTTC	CSVGTYEQYF
TRBV7-4	TRBJ2-3	NA	NA	16	TGTGCCAGCAGCTTGGTACGTGGGGGGAGCACAGATACGCAGTATTTT	CASSLVRGGSTDTQYF
TRBV7-9	TRBJ2-1	NA	NA	16	TGTGCCAGCAGCCCACTAGTCCTGAGCTCCTACAATGAGCAGTTCTTC	CASSPLVLSSYNEQFF
TRBV5-1	TRBJ1-4	few	NA	14	TGCGCCAGCAGCTTGTCGGGAACTAATGAAAAACTGTTTTTT	CASSLSGTNEKLFF
TRBV15	TRBJ2-3	NA	NA	12	TGTGCCACCAGGAGGGGGGCAGATACGCAGTATTTT	CATRRGADTQYF
TRBV10-1	TRBJ1-2	NA	TRBD1	17	TGCGCCAGCAGTGAGTCGGAGACAGGGGACCGTTGGTATGGCTACACCTTC	CASSESETGDRWYGYTF
TRBV5-1	TRBJ2-2	NA	TRBD2	14	TGCGCCAGCAGCTTGGCCCGGGGGGCCGGGGAGCTGTTTTTT	CASSLARGAGELFF
TRBV21-1	TRBJ1-1	NA	NA	15	TGTGCCAGCAGCAAACAGGGGGGCCTGAACACTGAAGCTTTCTTT	CASSKQGGLNTEAFF
TRBV10-3	TRBJ2-1	NA	NA	11	TGTGCCATCAAACGGAGTAATGAGCAGTTCTTC	CAIKRSNEQFF
TRBV5-5	TRBJ2-7	NA	TRBD1	14	TGTGCCAGCACGCGACACGGGACAGTATACGAGCAGTACTTC	CASTRHGTVYEQYF
TRBV28	TRBJ2-5	once	TRBD2	16	TGTGCCAGCAGTTTAGCCGACGGGAGGGCCTGGGAGACCCAGTACTTC	CASSLADGRAWETQYF
TRBV9	TRBJ1-1	NA	TRBD1	13	TGTGCCAGCAGCGTGACAGGGGGCACTGAAGCTTTCTTT	CASSVTGGTEAFF
TRBV6-1	TRBJ2-5	NA	NA	17	TGTGCCAGCAGTGCAGACCCCGGACAGTCAAGTCAAGAGACCCAGTACTTC	CASSADPGQSSQETQYF
TRBV25-1	TRBJ1-5	NA	NA	14	TGTGCCAGCAGTGAATGGGGGCAGGCTCAGCCCCAGCATTTT	CASSEWGQAQPQHF
TRBV5-4	TRBJ2-1	NA	NA	15	TGTGCCAGCAGCTTTGGGGGCGGGAGCTACAATGAGCAGTTCTTC	CASSFGGGSYNEQFF
TRBV4-1	TRBJ1-1	NA	NA	15	TGCGCCAGCAGCCAAGCTCGCCAGGATACGGCTGAAGCTTTCTTT	CASSQARQDTAEAFF
TRBV7-9	TRBJ1-2	once	TRBD1	13	TGTGCCAGCAGGCCGACAGGGCAGGATGGCTACACCTTC	CASRPTGQDGYTF
TRBV18	TRBJ2-5	NA	NA	17	TGTGCCAGCTCACCACAGAGGATAGAGGGCAACCAAGAGACCCAGTACTTC	CASSPQRIEGNQETQYF
TRBV10-3	TRBJ1-2	NA	NA	11	TGTGCCATCGCAGAAGGCTATGGCTACACCTTC	CAIAEGYGYTF
TRBV28	TRBJ2-3	NA	TRBD1	20	TGTGCCAGCAGTTTAATTCCCGTCAATTCGGGACAGGGGAGCACAGATACGCAGTATTTT	CASSLIPVNSGQGSTDTQYF
TRBV29-1	TRBJ1-2	NA	TRBD1	12	TGCAGCGTTACGGGACAGAACTATGGCTACACCTTC	CSVTGQNYGYTF
TRBV28	TRBJ1-3	NA	NA	15	TGTGCCAGCAGTCGGGGGGGTTACTCTGGAAACACCATATATTTT	CASSRGGYSGNTIYF
TRBV4-3	TRBJ1-1	few	TRBD1	16	TGCGCCAGCAGCCAAGATCACGGACAGGGCCACACTGAAGCTTTCTTT	CASSQDHGQGHTEAFF
TRBV11-1	TRBJ1-3	NA	NA	15	TGTGCCAGCAGCTTGGGGCGAAGCTCTGGAAACACCATATATTTT	CASSLGRSSGNTIYF
TRBV10-3	TRBJ1-2	NA	NA	15	TGTGCCATCAGTGAGTTGAAAGGGACACAGTATGGCTACACCTTC	CAISELKGTQYGYTF
TRBV18	TRBJ2-5	NA	NA	13	TGTGCCAGCTCACCGGACCAGTATGAGACCCAGTACTTC	CASSPDQYETQYF
TRBV2	TRBJ1-1	NA	NA	13	TGTGCCAGCAGTGAGACTGTGAACACTGAAGCTTTCTTT	CASSETVNTEAFF
TRBV7-3	TRBJ2-1	NA	TRBD2	15	TGTGCCAGCAGCTTTACTAGCGGGGCTTACAATGAGCAGTTCTTC	CASSFTSGAYNEQFF
TRBV18	TRBJ2-1	NA	TRBD2	16	TGTGCCAGCTCACCACCGCGTCTAGCGGGACCCAATGAGCAGTTCTTC	CASSPPRLAGPNEQFF
TRBV7-9	TRBJ2-7	once	TRBD2	17	TGTGCCAGCAGCCCAAAGGGGGGACCAGCGGGAGGCTACGAGCAGTACTTC	CASSPKGGPAGGYEQYF